What follows is one T cell receptor beta chain and its context. What it binds is not known. A read error may be the cause here, since a much bigger clone is one base away. The length of the CDR3 is 14 residues. Germline V gives CDR1 MNHEY, CDR2 SVGEGT. This record belongs to a study of post-analysis software for immune sequencing data. Overall study findings and caveats: Patients had higher frequencies than controls of five or six TRBV segments, including TRBV5-6, TRBV5-1 and TRBV20-1.

Unique molecular identifiers were carried by the TCR beta cDNA libraries. MiXCR, applied by TCRdb to the PCR reads, yields one record per CDR3 protein. The data show roughly 800,000 distinct CDR3 sequences, just over 45% seen once. This receptor was obtained from a girl aged 10 to 17 with multiple sclerosis. The rearrangement links TRBV6-2 or TRBV6-3 to TRBJ2-5, with TRBD1 matching over 7 bases. The DNA end lines up better with TRBJ2-1; the J call may be wrong. The sample was blood. CDR3 in amino acids: CASRPTGTQETQFF. In DNA form, the CDR3 reads TGTGCCAGCAGGCCGACAGGGACCCAAGAGACCCAGTTCTTC.